The clone carrying this T cell receptor beta chain has more than one count but fewer than ten. As previously described, bulk TCR libraries were made using listed TCR primers. TCRdb processed the PCR reads anew with MiXCR; each CDR3 protein has one entry. The table shows roughly 630,000 distinct CDR3 sequences, with roughly 23% occurring only once. The CDR3 is 17 residues long. Germline V gene lookup returns CDR1 SGHDN and CDR2 FVKESK. Germline trimming cut 4 bases from V and 4 bases from J; bases unmatched to any gene: 6. The sample belongs to a study of molecular identifiers for immune sequencing clone quantification. Study information: With replicates, the RNA of roughly 20,000 or 100,000 naive CD8 cells was split five ways and four were sequenced.

The chain recombines TRBV14 with TRBJ2-6; 11 bases are shared with TRBD1. The sequence derives from a human donor in good health. Some libraries in this study had Jurkat cell RNA spiked in. The sample consisted of naive CD8+ T cells from blood, with Jurkat cell RNA spiked in. This sample's subset: FACS-sorted CD8+CD4-CCR7+CD45RA+ naive T cells. The CDR3 reads CASSPGQGAGGANVLTF. In DNA, the CDR3 is TGTGCCAGCAGCCCAGGACAGGGGGCGGGCGGGGCCAACGTCCTGACTTTC.